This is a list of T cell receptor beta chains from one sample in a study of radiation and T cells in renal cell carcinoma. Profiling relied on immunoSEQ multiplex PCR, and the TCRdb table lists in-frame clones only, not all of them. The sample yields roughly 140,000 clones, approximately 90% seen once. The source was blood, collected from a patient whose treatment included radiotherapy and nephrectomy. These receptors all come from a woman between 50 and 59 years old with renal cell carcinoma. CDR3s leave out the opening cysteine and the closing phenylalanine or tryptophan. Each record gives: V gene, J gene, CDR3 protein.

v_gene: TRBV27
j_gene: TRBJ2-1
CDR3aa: ASSLATSSDEQF

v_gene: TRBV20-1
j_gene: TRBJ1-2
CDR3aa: SLGQGNGYT

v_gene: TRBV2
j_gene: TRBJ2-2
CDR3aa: ASSLLQGSNTGELF

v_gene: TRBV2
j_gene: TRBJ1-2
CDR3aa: ASSDGLSYGYT

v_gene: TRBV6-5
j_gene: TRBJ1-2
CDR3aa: ASIQGRGIGGYT

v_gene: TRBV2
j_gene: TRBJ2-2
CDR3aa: ASSQASTGELF

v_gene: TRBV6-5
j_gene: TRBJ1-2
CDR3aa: ASRGGRSNYGYT

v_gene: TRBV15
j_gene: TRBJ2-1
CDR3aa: ATSRDVGDEQF

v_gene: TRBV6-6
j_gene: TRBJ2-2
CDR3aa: ASSRPRGRNTGELF

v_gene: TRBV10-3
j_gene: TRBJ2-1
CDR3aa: AISGGQGFFEQF

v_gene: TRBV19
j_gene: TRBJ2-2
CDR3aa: ASTTRRARNTGELF

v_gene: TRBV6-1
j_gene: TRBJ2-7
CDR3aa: ASSEGYEQY

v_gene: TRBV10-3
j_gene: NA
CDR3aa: ASIIDGRYNEQY

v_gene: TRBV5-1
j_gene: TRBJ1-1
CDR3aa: ASSPFDRGGTEAF

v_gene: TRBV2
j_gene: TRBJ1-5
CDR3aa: ASSDRDRDSNQPQH

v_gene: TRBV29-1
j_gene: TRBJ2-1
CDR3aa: SVEGSVVGQGSSEQF

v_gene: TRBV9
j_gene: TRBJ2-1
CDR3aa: ASSAPGQGLAYNEQF

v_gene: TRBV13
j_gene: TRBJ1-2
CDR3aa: ASSVDRYGYT

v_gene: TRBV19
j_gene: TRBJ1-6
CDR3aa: ASSIQAGGYNSPLH

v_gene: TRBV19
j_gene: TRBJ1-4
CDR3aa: ASMSGGMPNEKLF

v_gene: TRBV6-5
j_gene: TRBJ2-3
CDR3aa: ASSTRGGGTDTQY

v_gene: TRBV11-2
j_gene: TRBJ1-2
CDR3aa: ASSLVPGDYGYT

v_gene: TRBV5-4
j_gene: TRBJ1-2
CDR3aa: ASSNRAQGNYGYT

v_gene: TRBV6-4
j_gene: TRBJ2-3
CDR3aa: ASSPGGLDTQY

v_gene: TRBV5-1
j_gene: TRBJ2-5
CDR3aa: ASSLVPQGGQETQY

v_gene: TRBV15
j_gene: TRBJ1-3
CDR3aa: ATSRDRGFGNTIY